The 23 T cell receptor beta chains in this list originate from one sample, sequenced in a study of cytomegalovirus exposure and HLA in healthy donors. The PCR made use of 60 Vbeta and 13 Jbeta primers. Assay: immunoSEQ multiplex PCR; the TCRdb copy retains only in-frame clones and omits some. This table has fewer than 150,000 clones, 80% appearing once. Sequencing was done on a sample of PBMCs. The receptors shown here come from a man in his forties or fifties in good health and CMV-seronegative.

The chain couples TRBV2 to TRBJ2-7, with 9 bases lining up with TRBD2. Germline trimming cut 5 bases from V and 5 bases from J; bases unmatched to any gene: 10. This CDR3 comprises 15 residues. The germline gives CDR1 SNHLY, CDR2 FYNNEI. This CDR3 reads CASSPLESSGNEQYF. For the CDR3, the DNA is TGTGCCAGCAGTCCCCTGGAGTCTAGCGGGAACGAGCAGTACTTC.

This chain connects TRBV6-6 to TRBJ1-3, with D unresolved. CDR1 is MNHNY, CDR2 SVGAGI, per germline (reference sequence). V shed 7 bases and J shed 2 bases, with 12 bases lying between them. This CDR3 is 14 amino acids long. The CDR3 here is CASMRTGAGNTIYF. DNA of the CDR3: TGTGCCAGCATGAGGACTGGGGCTGGAAACACCATATATTTT.

The chain uses TRBV15 and TRBJ1-1, with D possibly being TRBD1 (5 bases). From germline, CDR1 is LNHNV and CDR2 YYDKDF (reference sequence). V gave up 1 base and J gave up 3 bases, with 12 bases separating them. The CDR3 extends over 15 amino acids. CDR3 coding DNA: TGTGCCACCAGCAGAGGGGGGGAATCATACACTGAAGCTTTCTTT. Translation gives CATSRGGESYTEAFF.

The chain carries TRBV27 and TRBJ1-2, with 8 bases lining up with TRBD1. Germline V gene sequence: CDR1 MNHEY, CDR2 SMNVEV (reference sequence). The J segment lost 7 bases and the V segment lost 6 bases, leaving 7 bases of the junction unmatched. The CDR3 runs 13 residues. The CDR3 DNA sequence: TGTGCCAGCAGAGGACAGGGTAGCGGTGGCTACACCTTC. Encoded protein: CASRGQGSGGYTF.

The chain employs TRBV27 and TRBJ1-1, with 7 positions matching TRBD1. This CDR3 is 12 amino acids long. Losses at the gene ends were 4 bases for V and 9 bases for J; bases not matched to a gene: 5. Germline V lookup: CDR1 MNHEY, CDR2 SMNVEV (reference sequence). The CDR3 DNA reads as TGTGCCAGCAGTTCCCCGACAGGGCAAGCTTTCTTT. It yields the protein CASSSPTGQAFF.

The rearrangement joins TRBV2 to TRBJ2-5; 7 bases fit TRBD2. The V and J ends lost 6 bases and 4 bases, in that order; junction bases with no gene match: 14. The CDR3 has 16 amino acids. Germline CDR1 reads SNHLY; CDR2 reads FYNNEI. CDR3 amino acids: CASRPAGLPPVETQYF. CDR3 sequence (DNA): TGTGCCAGCAGACCGGCGGGACTACCGCCGGTAGAGACCCAGTACTTC. The full variable domain, with the rest looked up from reference TRBV2 and TRBJ2-5, is EPEVTQTPSHQVTQMGQEVILRCVPISNHLYFYWYRQILGQKVEFLVSFYNNEISEKSEIFDDQFSVERPDGSNFTLKIRSTKLEDSAMYFCASRPAGLPPVETQYFGPGTRLLVL.

As concerns this clone: The sample carries other DNA sequences with the same CDR3. The chain couples TRBV28 to TRBJ1-1, with 9 bases matching TRBD1. The CDR3 is 14 residues long. Germline-derived CDR1 and CDR2 are MDHEN and SYDVKM. Trimming removed 5 bases from V and 6 bases from J; junction bases left unmatched: 7. The CDR3, as DNA: TGTGCCAGCAGTCTACAGGGGGCTGTACCTGAAGCTTTCTTT. This codes for CASSLQGAVPEAFF.

V usage is TRBV9 and J usage is TRBJ2-7; 7 bases map to TRBD1. Germline CDR1 SGDLS, CDR2 YYNGEE. This CDR3 spans 14 amino acids. V was clipped by 5 bases and J by 2 bases; unmatched bases: 7. CDR3 nucleotides: TGTGCCAGCAGTCCGGGACAGCGAGCCTACGAGCAGTACTTC. Its translation: CASSPGQRAYEQYF.

This sequence joins TRBV6-5 and TRBJ2-3; 8 nucleotides align to TRBD1. This CDR3 is 13 amino acids long. Per the germline V gene, CDR1 is MNHEY and CDR2 is SVGAGI. Trimming took 5 bases from V and 5 from J; bases not matched to a gene: 3. The CDR3 DNA reads TGTGCCAGCAGTCAGGGGGCTATAGATACGCAGTATTTT. Translated, it gives CASSQGAIDTQYF.

The rearrangement links TRBV5-1 to TRBJ2-1; 9 bases are a match to TRBD2. Germline lookup yields CDR1 SGHRS and CDR2 YFSETQ. The CDR3 covers 18 residues. Unmatched junction bases numbered 14, after V lost 1 base and J lost 6 bases. The CDR3 DNA sequence: TGCGCCAGCAGCTTGACCACTAGCGGGTCCCCATTGGGCAATGAGCAGTTCTTC. This codes for CASSLTTSGSPLGNEQFF.

With respect to this clone: No conserved phenylalanine or tryptophan is present at the end of the CDR3, so a read error is the likely explanation. V gene TRBV11-2 combines with J gene TRBJ2-7; TRBD1 might be the D (6 bases). Trimming took 1 base from V and 0 from J, leaving 10 bases between them. This CDR3 has 15 residues. The germline V gene has CDR1 SGHAT and CDR2 FQNNGV. CDR3 protein: CASSLATGTSYEQYL. The CDR3 DNA is TGTGCCAGCAGCTTAGCTACAGGGACCTCCTACGAGCAGTACCTC.

The genes are TRBV5-4 and TRBJ2-1, with D perhaps matching TRBD2 (6 bases). Trimming shortened V by 4 bases and J by 1 base, and 12 bases separated the two germline ends. The CDR3 loop spans 15 amino acids. Germline CDR1 reads SGHNT; CDR2 reads YYREEE (reference sequence). CDR3 nucleotide sequence: TGTGCCAGCAGCCTAGCGCAAACTTCCTACAATGAGCAGTTCTTC. Residues: CASSLAQTSYNEQFF. The full variable domain, rest sourced from reference TRBV5-4 and TRBJ2-1, is ETGVTQSPTHLIKTRGQQVTLRCSSQSGHNTVSWYQQALGQGPQFIFQYYREEENGRGNFPPRFSGLQFPNYSSELNVNALELDDSALYLCASSLAQTSYNEQFFGPGTRLTVL.

The chain carries TRBV18 and TRBJ2-5; tentative D call: TRBD2 (6 bases). The V gene's germline CDR1 is KGHSH and CDR2 LQKENI. Trimming cost V 3 bases and J 2 bases, with 13 bases left between them. The CDR3 loop spans 15 amino acids. This CDR3 reads CASSPFFGGQETQYF. DNA of the CDR3: TGTGCCAGCTCACCCTTTTTCGGGGGTCAAGAGACCCAGTACTTC.

The chain carries TRBV7-9 and TRBJ2-2, with a tentative D call TRBD1 (6 bases). The V and J ends lost 5 bases and 1 base respectively, with 8 bases between them. This CDR3 has 14 amino acids. Germline V gene lookup returns CDR1 SEHNR and CDR2 FQNEAQ (reference sequence). The CDR3 nucleotides are TGTGCCAGCAGCAAACAGGGGAACACCGGGGAGCTGTTTTTT. Encoded protein: CASSKQGNTGELFF.

The chain carries TRBV5-1 and TRBJ1-2; 7 bases match TRBD1. V shed 3 bases, J shed 8 bases, and the junction held 7 bases outside the gene matches. Germline CDR1 reads SGHRS; CDR2 reads YFSETQ. The CDR3 runs 13 residues. In DNA, the CDR3 is TGCGCCAGCAGCTGGGGACAGAGTGAGGGCTACACCTTC. The encoded protein is CASSWGQSEGYTF.

The chain links TRBV5-1 to TRBJ2-5; 7 bases agree with TRBD1. The germline CDR1 and CDR2 sequences are SGHRS and YFSETQ. The CDR3 sequence is 15 residues long. With V trimmed by 4 bases and J by 1 base, 7 bases remained unmatched. The chain's CDR3 is CASSPGQASQETQYF. DNA of the CDR3: TGCGCCAGCAGCCCCGGACAGGCGTCCCAAGAGACCCAGTACTTC.

This chain links TRBV6-1 with TRBJ1-4, with D possibly TRBD1 on 6 matching bases. V lost 4 bases and J lost 7, with 22 bases in between. The length of the CDR3 is 17 residues. Germline V gene data show CDR1 as MNHNS and CDR2 as SASEGT. CDR3 DNA sequence: TGTGCCAGCAGTGCCGCGTTTGCAGGGGAAGGGGGTGAAAAACTGTTTTTT. It is translated as CASSAAFAGEGGEKLFF.

The gene calls are TRBV27 and TRBJ2-7; 9 nucleotides line up with TRBD1. Germline CDR1 reads MNHEY; CDR2 reads SMNVEV (reference sequence). Trimming removed 3 bases from V and 6 bases from J; junction bases left unmatched: 9. The CDR3 consists of 15 residues. CDR3 coding DNA: TGTGCCAGCAGTTTCTTCGGGACAGGGCAAAGCGAGCAGTACTTC. Its protein product is CASSFFGTGQSEQYF.

The V gene is TRBV7-2, the J gene TRBJ2-5, with 7 bases identical to TRBD2. The CDR3 sequence is 15 residues long. The J segment lost 0 bases and the V segment lost 2 bases, leaving 3 bases of the junction unmatched. Germline values: CDR1 SGHTA, CDR2 FQGNSA. This CDR3 is CASSLSGGYQETQYF. The DNA for the CDR3 is TGTGCCAGCAGCTTATCCGGGGGGTACCAAGAGACCCAGTACTTC.

The chain joins TRBV28 to TRBJ2-5; 9 positions agree with TRBD1. The CDR3 has 16 residues. Trimming at V came to 4 bases and at J to 2 bases, leaving 8 bases not matched to a gene. Per germline, CDR1 MDHEN and CDR2 SYDVKM. The CDR3 is CASSSGQGQGQETQYF. The CDR3 nucleotides read TGTGCCAGCAGTTCTGGACAGGGGCAAGGTCAAGAGACCCAGTACTTC.

The rearrangement links TRBV7-9 to TRBJ1-4, with TRBD1 identical over 8 bases. CDR1 and CDR2 (germline): SEHNR, FQNEAQ (reference sequence). The CDR3 is 15 amino acids. The J segment lost 8 bases and the V segment lost 5 bases, leaving 10 bases of the junction unmatched. The CDR3, as DNA: TGTGCCAGCAGCCTACCGGCAGGGGGCAGGGAAAAACTGTTTTTT. Its translation is CASSLPAGGREKLFF.

The chain carries TRBV27 and TRBJ1-2; TRBD1 matches 8 bases. The CDR3 length is 12 residues. Trimming removed 7 bases from V and 10 bases from J; junction bases left unmatched: 8. Germline V gene data show CDR1 as MNHEY and CDR2 as SMNVEV (reference sequence). The CDR3: CASTTRTGSYTF. In DNA form, the CDR3 reads TGTGCCAGCACCACCCGGACAGGGTCCTACACCTTC.

The genes are TRBV27 and TRBJ2-2; 7 bases align to TRBD1. Per the germline V gene, CDR1 is MNHEY and CDR2 is SMNVEV (reference sequence). V shed 7 bases, J shed 7 bases, and the junction held 9 bases outside the gene matches. This CDR3 is 14 amino acids long. In nucleotides, the CDR3 is TGTGCCAGCAAACCGGACAGGCAGCGCGGGGAGCTGTTTTTT. It codes for CASKPDRQRGELFF.